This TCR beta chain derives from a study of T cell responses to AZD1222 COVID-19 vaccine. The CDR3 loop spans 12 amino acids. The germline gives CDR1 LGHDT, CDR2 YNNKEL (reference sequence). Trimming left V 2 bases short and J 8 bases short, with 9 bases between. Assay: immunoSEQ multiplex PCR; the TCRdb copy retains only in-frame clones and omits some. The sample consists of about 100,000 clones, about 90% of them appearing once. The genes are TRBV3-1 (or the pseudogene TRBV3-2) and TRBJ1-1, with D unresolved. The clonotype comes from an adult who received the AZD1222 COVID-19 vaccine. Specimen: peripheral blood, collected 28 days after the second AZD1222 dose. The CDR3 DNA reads TGTGCCAGCAGCCAATCTGGTTCCGAAGCTTTCTTT. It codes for CASSQSGSEAFF.